Here is one T cell receptor beta chain with its context. Antigen specificity is unknown. The study ran its PCR with 60 Vbeta and 13 Jbeta primers. Clones were read by immunoSEQ multiplex PCR, and TCRdb kept only the in-frame ones, dropping some. The data contain around 280,000 clones, about 90% of them singletons. CDR3 size: 12 residues. Germline loops: CDR1 SGHDN, CDR2 FVKESK. V shed 3 bases and J shed 4 bases, with 6 bases lying between them. The record originates from a study of cytomegalovirus exposure and HLA in healthy donors. Background on the study: Caucasian-associated ancestry cluster membership applied to around 80% of about 370 genotyped donors.

Findings and limits, study-wide: Later analysis identified a missense DCLRE1C variant that was linked to TCR beta V- and J-gene trimming.

This TCR was sampled from a woman aged 18-29 years in good health and CMV-seronegative. The sample comprised PBMCs. The chain combines TRBV14 with TRBJ1-1; D is unresolved. DNA of the CDR3: TGTGCCAGCAGCCATTTGAGCACTGAAGCTTTCTTT. Translating gives CASSHLSTEAFF.